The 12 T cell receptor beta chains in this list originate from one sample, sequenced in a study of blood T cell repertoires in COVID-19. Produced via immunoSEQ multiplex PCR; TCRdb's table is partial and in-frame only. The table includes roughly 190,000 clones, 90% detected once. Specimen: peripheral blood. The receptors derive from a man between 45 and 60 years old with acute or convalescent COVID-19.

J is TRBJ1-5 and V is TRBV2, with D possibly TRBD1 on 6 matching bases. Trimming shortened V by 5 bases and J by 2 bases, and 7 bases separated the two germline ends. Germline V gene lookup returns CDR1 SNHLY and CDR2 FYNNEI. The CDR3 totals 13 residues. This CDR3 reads CASSNRGNQPQHF. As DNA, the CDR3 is TGTGCCAGCAGTAACAGGGGCAATCAGCCCCAGCATTTT.

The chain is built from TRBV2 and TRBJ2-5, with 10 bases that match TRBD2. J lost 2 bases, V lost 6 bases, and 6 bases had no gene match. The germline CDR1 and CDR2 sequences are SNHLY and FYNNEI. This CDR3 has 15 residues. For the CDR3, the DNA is TGTGCCAGCAGCGTAGCGGGGGGAACTCAAGAGACCCAGTACTTC. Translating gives CASSVAGGTQETQYF. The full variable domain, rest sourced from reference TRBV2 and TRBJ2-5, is EPEVTQTPSHQVTQMGQEVILRCVPISNHLYFYWYRQILGQKVEFLVSFYNNEISEKSEIFDDQFSVERPDGSNFTLKIRSTKLEDSAMYFCASSVAGGTQETQYFGPGTRLLVL.

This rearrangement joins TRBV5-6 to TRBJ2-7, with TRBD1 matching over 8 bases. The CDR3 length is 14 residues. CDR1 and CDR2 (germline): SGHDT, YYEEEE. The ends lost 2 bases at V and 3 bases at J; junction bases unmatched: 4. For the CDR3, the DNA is TGTGCCAGCAGCTTCGTGGACAGGGTCTACGAGCAGTACTTC. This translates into CASSFVDRVYEQYF.

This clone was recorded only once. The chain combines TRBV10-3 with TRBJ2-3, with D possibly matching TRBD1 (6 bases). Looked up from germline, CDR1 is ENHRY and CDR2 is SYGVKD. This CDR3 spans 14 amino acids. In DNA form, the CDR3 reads TGTGCTTCCACCCCACAGGGCTCGACAGATACGCAGTATTTT. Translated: CASTPQGSTDTQYF.

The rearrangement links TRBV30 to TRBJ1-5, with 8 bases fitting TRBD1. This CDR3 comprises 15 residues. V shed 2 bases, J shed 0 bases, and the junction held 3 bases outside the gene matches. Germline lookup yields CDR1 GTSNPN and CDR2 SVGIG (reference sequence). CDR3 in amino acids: CAWSQGAISNQPQHF. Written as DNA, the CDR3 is TGTGCCTGGAGTCAGGGGGCGATTAGCAATCAGCCCCAGCATTTT.

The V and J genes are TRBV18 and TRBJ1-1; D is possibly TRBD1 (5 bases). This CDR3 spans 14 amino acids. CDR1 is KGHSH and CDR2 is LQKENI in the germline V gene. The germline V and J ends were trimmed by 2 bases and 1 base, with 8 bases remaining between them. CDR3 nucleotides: TGTGCCAGCTCACCAGGACAACAGAACACTGAAGCTTTCTTT. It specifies CASSPGQQNTEAFF.

The CDR3 region is CATSTTHSNQPQHF. CDR3 coding DNA: TGTGCCACCAGCACGACACATAGCAATCAGCCCCAGCATTTT. The V and J genes are TRBV15 and TRBJ1-5; D remains unclear. CDR3 size: 14 residues. CDR1 and CDR2 from the germline V gene are LNHNV and YYDKDF (reference sequence). The V and J ends lost 4 bases and 0 bases respectively, with 7 bases between them.

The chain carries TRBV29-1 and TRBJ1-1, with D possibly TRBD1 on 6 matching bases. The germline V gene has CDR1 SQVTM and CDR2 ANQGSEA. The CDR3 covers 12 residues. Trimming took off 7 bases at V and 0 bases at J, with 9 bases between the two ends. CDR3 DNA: TGCAGCGGAGGACAGATGAACACTGAAGCTTTCTTT. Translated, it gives CSGGQMNTEAFF.

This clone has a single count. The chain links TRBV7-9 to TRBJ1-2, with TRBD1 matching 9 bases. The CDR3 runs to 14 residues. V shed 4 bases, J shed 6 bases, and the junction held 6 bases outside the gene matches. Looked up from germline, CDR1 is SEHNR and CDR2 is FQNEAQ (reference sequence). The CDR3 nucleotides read TGTGCCAGCAGCTACCCGGGACAGGGCCATGGCTACACCTTC. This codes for CASSYPGQGHGYTF. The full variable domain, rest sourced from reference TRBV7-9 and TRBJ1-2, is DTGVSQNPRHKITKRGQNVTFRCDPISEHNRLYWYRQTLGQGPEFLTYFQNEAQLEKSRLLSDRFSAERPKGSFSTLEIQRTEQGDSAMYLCASSYPGQGHGYTFGSGTRLTVV.

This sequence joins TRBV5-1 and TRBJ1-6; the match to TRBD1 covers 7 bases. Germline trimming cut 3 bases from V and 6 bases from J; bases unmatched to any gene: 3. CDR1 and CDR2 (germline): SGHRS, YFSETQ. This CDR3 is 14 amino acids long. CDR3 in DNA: TGCGCCAGCAGCTCGAGACAGGGTAATTCACCCCTCCACTTT. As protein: CASSSRQGNSPLHF.

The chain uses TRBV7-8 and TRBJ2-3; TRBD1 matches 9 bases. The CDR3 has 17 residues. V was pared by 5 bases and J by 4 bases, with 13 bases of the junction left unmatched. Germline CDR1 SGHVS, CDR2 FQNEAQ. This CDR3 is CASSPAFWDRASDTQYF. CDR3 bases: TGTGCCAGCAGCCCCGCCTTTTGGGACAGGGCATCAGATACGCAGTATTTT.

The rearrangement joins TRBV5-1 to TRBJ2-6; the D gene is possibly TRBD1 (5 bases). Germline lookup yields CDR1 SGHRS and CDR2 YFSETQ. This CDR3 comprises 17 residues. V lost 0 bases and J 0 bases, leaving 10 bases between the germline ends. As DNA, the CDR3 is TGCGCCAGCAGCTTGGAATCAGGGTTCTCTGGGGCCAACGTCCTGACTTTC. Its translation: CASSLESGFSGANVLTF.